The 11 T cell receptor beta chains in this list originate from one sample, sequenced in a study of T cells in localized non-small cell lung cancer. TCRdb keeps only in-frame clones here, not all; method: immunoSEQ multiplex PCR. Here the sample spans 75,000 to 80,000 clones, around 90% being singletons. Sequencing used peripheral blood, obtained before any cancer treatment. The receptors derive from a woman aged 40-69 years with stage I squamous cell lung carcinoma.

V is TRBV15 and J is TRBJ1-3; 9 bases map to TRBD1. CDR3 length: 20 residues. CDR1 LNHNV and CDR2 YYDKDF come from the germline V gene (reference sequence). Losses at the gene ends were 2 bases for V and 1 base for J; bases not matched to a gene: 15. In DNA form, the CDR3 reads TGTGCCACCAGCAGATCCTACAACCGACAGGGGGGCTTTTCTGGAAACACCATATATTTT. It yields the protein CATSRSYNRQGGFSGNTIYF.

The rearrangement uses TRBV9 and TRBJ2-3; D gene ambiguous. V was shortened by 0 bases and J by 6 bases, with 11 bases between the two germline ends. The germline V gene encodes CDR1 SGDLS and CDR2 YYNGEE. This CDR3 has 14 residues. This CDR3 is CASSVGIKQDTQYF. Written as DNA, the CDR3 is TGTGCCAGCAGCGTAGGAATCAAGCAGGATACGCAGTATTTT.

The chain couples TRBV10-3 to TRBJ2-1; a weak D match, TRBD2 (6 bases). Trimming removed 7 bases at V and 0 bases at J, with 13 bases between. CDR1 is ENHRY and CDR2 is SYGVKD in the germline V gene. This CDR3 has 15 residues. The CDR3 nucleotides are TGTGCCATCAAGGGTAGCGGTACCTCCTACAATGAGCAGTTCTTC. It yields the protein CAIKGSGTSYNEQFF.

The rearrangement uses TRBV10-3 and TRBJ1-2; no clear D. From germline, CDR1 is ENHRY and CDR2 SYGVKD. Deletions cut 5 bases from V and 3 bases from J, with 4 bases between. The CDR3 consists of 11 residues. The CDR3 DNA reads TGTGCCATCAGTTGGGACTATGGCTACACCTTC. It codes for CAISWDYGYTF.

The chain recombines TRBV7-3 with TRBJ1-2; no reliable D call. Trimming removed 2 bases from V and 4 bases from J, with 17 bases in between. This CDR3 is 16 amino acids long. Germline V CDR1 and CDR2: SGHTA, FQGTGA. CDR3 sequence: CASSLGPGSTSYGYTF. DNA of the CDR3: TGTGCCAGCAGCTTAGGACCGGGGTCCACTAGCTATGGCTACACCTTC.

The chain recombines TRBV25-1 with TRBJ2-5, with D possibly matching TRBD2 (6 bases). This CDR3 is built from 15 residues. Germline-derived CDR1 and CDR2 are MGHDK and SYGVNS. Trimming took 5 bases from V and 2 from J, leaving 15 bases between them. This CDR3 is CASSNGGFGQETQYF. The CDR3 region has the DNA TGTGCCAGCAGTAATGGAGGGTTCGGACAAGAGACCCAGTACTTC. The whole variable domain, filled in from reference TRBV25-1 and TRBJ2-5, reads EADIYQTPRYLVIGTGKKITLECSQTMGHDKMYWYQQDPGMELHLIHYSYGVNSTEKGDLSSESTVSRIRTEHFPLTLESARPSHTSQYLCASSNGGFGQETQYFGPGTRLLVL.

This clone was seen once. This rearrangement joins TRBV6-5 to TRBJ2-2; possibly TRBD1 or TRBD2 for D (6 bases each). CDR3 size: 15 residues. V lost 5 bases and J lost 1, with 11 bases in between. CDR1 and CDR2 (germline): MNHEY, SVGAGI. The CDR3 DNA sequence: TGTGCCAGCAGTGCCGGGGGCCTGAACACCGGGGAGCTGTTTTTT. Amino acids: CASSAGGLNTGELFF.

CDR3 sequence: CASSLWGARGETQYF. CDR3 coding DNA: TGTGCCAGCAGCTTGTGGGGGGCTCGAGGAGAGACCCAGTACTTC. The rearrangement links TRBV5-5 to TRBJ2-5, with D perhaps matching TRBD1 or TRBD2 (6 bases each). V was pared by 1 base and J by 4 bases, with 14 bases between. The CDR3 consists of 15 residues. CDR1 is SGHKS and CDR2 is YYEKEE in the germline V gene (reference sequence).

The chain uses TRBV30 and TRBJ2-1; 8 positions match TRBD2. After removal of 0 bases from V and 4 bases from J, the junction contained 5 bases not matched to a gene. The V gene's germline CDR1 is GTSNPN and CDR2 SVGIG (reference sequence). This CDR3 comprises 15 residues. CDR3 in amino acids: CAWSVGRGAYNEQFF. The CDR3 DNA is TGTGCCTGGAGTGTTGGGCGGGGGGCATACAATGAGCAGTTCTTC. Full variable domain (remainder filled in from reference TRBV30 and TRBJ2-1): SQTIHQWPATLVQPVGSPLSLECTVEGTSNPNLYWYRQAAGRGLQLLFYSVGIGQISSEVPQNLSASRPQDRQFILSSKKLLLSDSGFYLCAWSVGRGAYNEQFFGPGTRLTVL.

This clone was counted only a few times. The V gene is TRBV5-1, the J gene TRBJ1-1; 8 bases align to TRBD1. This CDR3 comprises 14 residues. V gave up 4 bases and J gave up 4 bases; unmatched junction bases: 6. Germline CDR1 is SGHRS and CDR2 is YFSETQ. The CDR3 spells CASSTGQGITEAFF. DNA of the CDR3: TGCGCCAGCAGCACCGGACAGGGCATCACTGAAGCTTTCTTT.

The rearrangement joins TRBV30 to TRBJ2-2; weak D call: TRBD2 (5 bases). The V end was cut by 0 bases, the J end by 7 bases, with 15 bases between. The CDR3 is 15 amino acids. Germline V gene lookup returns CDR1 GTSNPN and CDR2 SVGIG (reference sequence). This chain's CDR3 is CAWSVLGSGLGELFF. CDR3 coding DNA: TGTGCCTGGAGTGTACTGGGGTCCGGACTCGGGGAGCTGTTTTTT. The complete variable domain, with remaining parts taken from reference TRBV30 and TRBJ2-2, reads SQTIHQWPATLVQPVGSPLSLECTVEGTSNPNLYWYRQAAGRGLQLLFYSVGIGQISSEVPQNLSASRPQDRQFILSSKKLLLSDSGFYLCAWSVLGSGLGELFFGEGSRLTVL.